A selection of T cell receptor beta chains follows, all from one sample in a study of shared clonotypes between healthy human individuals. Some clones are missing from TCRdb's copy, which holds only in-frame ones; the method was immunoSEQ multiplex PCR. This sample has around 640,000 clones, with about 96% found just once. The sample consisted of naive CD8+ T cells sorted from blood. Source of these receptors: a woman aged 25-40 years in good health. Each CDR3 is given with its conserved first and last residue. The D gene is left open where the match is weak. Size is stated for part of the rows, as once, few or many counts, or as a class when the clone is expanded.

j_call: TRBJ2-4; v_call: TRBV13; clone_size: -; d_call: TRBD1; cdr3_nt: TGTGCCAGCGGTGGACAGGGGGCGTTAGCCAAAAACATTCAGTACTTC; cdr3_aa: CASGGQGALAKNIQYF
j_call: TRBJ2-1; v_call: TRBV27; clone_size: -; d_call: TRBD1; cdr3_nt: TGTGCCAGCACACCAGGGACAGCCAATGAGCAGTTCTTC; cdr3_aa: CASTPGTANEQFF
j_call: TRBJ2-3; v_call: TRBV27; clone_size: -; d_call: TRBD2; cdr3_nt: TGTGCCAGCAGTCCGTCTAGCGGATCGACGACTTTCACAGATACGCAGTATTTT; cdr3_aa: CASSPSSGSTTFTDTQYF
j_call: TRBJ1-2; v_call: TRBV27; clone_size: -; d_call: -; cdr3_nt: TGTGCCACCGGGCCGTCAACCCCCTATGGCTACACCTTC; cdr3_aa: CATGPSTPYGYTF
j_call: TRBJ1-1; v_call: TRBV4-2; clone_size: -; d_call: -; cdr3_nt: TGTGCCAGCAGCCAAGAAGGGCAAAGGAGTATAATGAACACTGAAGCTTTCTTT; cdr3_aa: CASSQEGQRSIMNTEAFF
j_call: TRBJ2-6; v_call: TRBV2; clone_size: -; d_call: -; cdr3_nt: TGTGCCAGCAGTGGGATGTCAGGGAACACTGGGGCCAACGTCCTGACTTTC; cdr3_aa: CASSGMSGNTGANVLTF
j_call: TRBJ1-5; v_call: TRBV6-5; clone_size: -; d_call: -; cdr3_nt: TGTGCCAGCAGTGACGGGAGCAATCAGCCCCAGCATTTT; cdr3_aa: CASSDGSNQPQHF
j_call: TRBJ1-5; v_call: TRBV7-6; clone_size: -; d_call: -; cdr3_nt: TGTGCCAGCAGCCTCTTCGACTCGCCCAATCAGCCCCAGCATTTT; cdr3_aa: CASSLFDSPNQPQHF
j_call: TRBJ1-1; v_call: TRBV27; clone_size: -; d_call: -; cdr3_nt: TGTGCCAGCAGTCCTCTAACAGAAATGAACACTGAAGCTTTCTTT; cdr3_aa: CASSPLTEMNTEAFF
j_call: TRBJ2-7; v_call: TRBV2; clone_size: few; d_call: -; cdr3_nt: TGTGCCAGCCGTTTATCCTACGAGCAGTACTTC; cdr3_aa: CASRLSYEQYF
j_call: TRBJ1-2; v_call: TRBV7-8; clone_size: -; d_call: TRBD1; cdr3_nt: TGTGCCAGTAGCCTCGGGACAGCTTATGGCTACACCTTC; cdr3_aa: CASSLGTAYGYTF
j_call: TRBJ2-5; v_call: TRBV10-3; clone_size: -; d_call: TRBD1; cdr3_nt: TGTGCCATCAGTGGGGGACAGTCTTTTAGGGAGACCCAGTACTTC; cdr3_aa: CAISGGQSFRETQYF
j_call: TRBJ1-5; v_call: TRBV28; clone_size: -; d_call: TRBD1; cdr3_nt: TGTGCCAGCAGTATGGGACAGGACAATCAGCCCCAGCATTTT; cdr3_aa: CASSMGQDNQPQHF
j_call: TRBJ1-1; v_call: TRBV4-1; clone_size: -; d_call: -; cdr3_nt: TGCGCCAGCAGCCAAGAGGGGACCACTGAAGCTTTCTTT; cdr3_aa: CASSQEGTTEAFF
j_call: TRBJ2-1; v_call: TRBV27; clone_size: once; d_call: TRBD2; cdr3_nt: TGTGCCAGCATGGCAGGCGGGAGCTCCTACAATGAGCAGTTCTTC; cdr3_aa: CASMAGGSSYNEQFF
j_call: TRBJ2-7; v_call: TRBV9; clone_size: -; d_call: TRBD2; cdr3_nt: TGTGCCAGCAGCGTAGATGGCGGGAGGGCCTACGAGCAGTACTTC; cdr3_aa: CASSVDGGRAYEQYF
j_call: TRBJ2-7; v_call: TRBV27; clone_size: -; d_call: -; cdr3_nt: TGTGCCAGCAGTGGCTCTGGCGGGCCCGCTTCCTACGAGCAGTACTTC; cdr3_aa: CASSGSGGPASYEQYF
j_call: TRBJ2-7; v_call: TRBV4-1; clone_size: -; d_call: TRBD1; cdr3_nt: TGCGCCAGCAGCCAGCCGGGACAGGGATTCGAGCAGTACTTC; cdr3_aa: CASSQPGQGFEQYF
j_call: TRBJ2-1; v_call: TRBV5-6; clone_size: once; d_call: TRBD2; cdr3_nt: TGTGCCAGCAGCTTGGGGATCCCAGCGGGAATAAACAATGAGCAGTTCTTC; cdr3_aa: CASSLGIPAGINNEQFF
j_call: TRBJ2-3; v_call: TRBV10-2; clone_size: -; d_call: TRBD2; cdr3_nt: TGCGCCACCCAGGTGGCGGGACTAAGCACAGATACGCAGTATTTT; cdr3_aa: CATQVAGLSTDTQYF
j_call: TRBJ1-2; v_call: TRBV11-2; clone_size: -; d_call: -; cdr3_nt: TGTGCCAGCAGCCAATATGGATGGGGGAGGGAATATGGCTACACCTTC; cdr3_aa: CASSQYGWGREYGYTF
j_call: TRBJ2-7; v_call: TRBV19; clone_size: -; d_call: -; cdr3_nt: TGTGCCAGTAGTATGGGGGCCGGGGGTCCCTACGAGCAGTACTTC; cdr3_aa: CASSMGAGGPYEQYF
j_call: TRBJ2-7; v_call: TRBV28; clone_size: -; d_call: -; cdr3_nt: TGTGCCAGCAGTTTTCGTTTGAGGCACGAGCAGTACTTC; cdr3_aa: CASSFRLRHEQYF
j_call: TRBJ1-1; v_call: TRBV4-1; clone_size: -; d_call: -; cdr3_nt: TGCGCCAGCAGCCAGGGACCGGGAATTAACACTGAAGCTTTCTTT; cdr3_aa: CASSQGPGINTEAFF
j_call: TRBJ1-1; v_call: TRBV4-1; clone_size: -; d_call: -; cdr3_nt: TGCGCCAGCTCTGAGCGGGCGAACACTGAAGTTTTCTTT; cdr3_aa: CASSERANTEVFF
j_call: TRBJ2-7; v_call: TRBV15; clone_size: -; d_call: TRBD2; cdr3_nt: TGTGCCACCAGCAAGTACCCCGGGACTAGCGTGATCTACGAGCAGTACTTC; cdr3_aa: CATSKYPGTSVIYEQYF
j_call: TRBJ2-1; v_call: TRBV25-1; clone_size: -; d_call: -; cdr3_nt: TGTGCCAGCATAGGGGGCCCGGGGGGCTCCTACAATGAGCAGTTCTTC; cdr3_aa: CASIGGPGGSYNEQFF
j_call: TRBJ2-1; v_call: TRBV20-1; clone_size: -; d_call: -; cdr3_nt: TGCAGTGCTACTCTATACAATGAGCAGTTCTTC; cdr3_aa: CSATLYNEQFF
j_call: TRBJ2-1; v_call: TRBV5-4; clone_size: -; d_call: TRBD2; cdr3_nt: TGTGCCAGCAGGGGCGGAACAGCGGGAGGGCATAATGAGCAGTTCTTC; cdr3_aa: CASRGGTAGGHNEQFF
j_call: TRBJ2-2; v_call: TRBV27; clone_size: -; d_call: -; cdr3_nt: TGTGCCAGCACCGGGGGACTCGGAGCTGGCGGGGAGCTGTTTTTT; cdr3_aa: CASTGGLGAGGELFF
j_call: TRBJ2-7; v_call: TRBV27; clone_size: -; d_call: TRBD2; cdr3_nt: TGTGCCAGCAGTCCGGGACTGGGAGGGCTCGAGCAGTACTTC; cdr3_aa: CASSPGLGGLEQYF
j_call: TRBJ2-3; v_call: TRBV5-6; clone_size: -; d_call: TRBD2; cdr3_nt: TGTGCCAGCAGCTTGGAACTAGCGGGAGTCACAGATACGCAGTATTTT; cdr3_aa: CASSLELAGVTDTQYF
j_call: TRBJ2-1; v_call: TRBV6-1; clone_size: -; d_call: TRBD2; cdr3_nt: TGTGCCAGCAGCGAGACTAGCGGGGGCAACAATGAGCAGTTCTTC; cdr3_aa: CASSETSGGNNEQFF
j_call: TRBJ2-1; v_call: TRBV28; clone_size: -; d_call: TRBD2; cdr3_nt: TGTGCCAGCAGTTTTGGCGGGAGGGCCTATGAGCAGTTCTTC; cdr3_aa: CASSFGGRAYEQFF
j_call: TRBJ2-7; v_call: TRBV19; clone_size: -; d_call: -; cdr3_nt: TGTGCCAGTAGTTGGGCCGCCGGGAACTACGAGCAGTACTTC; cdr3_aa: CASSWAAGNYEQYF
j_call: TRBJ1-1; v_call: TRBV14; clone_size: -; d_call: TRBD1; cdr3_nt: TGTGCCAGCAGCCCCCGGAGGGGGACAGGGGGCGTTCCGGGAGCTTTCTTT; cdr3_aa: CASSPRRGTGGVPGAFF
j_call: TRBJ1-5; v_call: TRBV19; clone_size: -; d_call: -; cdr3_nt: TGTGCCACGACAGTAGCCCAGCATCAGCCCCAGCATTTT; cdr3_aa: CATTVAQHQPQHF
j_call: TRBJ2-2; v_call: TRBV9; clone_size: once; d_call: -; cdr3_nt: TGTGCCAGCAGCGAACATGTTGCCACAAACACCGGGGAGCTGTTTTTT; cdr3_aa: CASSEHVATNTGELFF
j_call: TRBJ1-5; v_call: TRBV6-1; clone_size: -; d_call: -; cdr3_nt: TGTGCCACTAGTATTTGGGGCGGGGGTCAGCCCCAGCATTTT; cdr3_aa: CATSIWGGGQPQHF
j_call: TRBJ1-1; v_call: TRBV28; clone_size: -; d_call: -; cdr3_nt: TGTGCCAGCAGTTTCAGGCCAGGTGACACTGAAGCTTTCTTT; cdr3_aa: CASSFRPGDTEAFF
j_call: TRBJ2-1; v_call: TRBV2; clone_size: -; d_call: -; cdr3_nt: TGTGCCAGCAGTCCAGGGTCCTACAATGAGCAGTTCTTC; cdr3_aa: CASSPGSYNEQFF
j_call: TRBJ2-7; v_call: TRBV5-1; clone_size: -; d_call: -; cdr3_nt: TGCGCCAGCAGCTTCTCCGTATCCTACGAGCAGTACTTC; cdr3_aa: CASSFSVSYEQYF
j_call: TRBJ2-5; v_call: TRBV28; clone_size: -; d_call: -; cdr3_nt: TGTGCCAGCAGTCCCGGAATGACAGGCTACCAAGAGACCCAGTACTTC; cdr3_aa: CASSPGMTGYQETQYF
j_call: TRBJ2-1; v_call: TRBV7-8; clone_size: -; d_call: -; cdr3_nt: TGTGCCAGCAGCTTGGGATTTAGCGGCAGTCTGGGCAATGAGCAGTTCTTC; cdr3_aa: CASSLGFSGSLGNEQFF
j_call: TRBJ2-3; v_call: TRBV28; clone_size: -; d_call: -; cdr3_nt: TGTGCCAGCTCCCTACACGTGGGGGCCGGGGATACGCAGTATTTT; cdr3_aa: CASSLHVGAGDTQYF
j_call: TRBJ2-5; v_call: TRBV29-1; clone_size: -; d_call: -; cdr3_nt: TGCAGCGCCTCAGGTTGGCCCGGGGAGACCCAGTACTTC; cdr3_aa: CSASGWPGETQYF
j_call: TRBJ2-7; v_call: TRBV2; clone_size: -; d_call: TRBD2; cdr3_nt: TGTGCCAGCAGTGAAGTCCTAGCGGGTGGTTTCGAGCAGTACTTC; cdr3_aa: CASSEVLAGGFEQYF